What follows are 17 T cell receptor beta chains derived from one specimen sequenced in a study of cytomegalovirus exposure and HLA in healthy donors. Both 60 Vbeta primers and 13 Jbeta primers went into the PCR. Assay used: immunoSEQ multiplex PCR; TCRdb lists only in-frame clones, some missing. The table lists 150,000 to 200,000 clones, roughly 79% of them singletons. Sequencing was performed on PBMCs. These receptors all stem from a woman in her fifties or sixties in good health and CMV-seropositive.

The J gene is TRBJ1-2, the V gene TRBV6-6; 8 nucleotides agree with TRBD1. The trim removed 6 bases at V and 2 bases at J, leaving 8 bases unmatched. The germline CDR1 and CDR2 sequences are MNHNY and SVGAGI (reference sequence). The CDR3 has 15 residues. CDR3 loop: CASRISGGPNYGYTF. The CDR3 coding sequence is TGTGCCAGCAGAATATCAGGGGGCCCCAACTATGGCTACACCTTC.

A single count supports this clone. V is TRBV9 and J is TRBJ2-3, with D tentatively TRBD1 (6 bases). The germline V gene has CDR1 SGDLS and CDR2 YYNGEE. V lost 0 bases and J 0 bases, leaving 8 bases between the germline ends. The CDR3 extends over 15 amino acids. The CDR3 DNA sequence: TGTGCCAGCAGCGTAGGACAGGCTAGCACAGATACGCAGTATTTT. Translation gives CASSVGQASTDTQYF. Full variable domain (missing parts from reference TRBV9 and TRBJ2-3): DSGVTQTPKHLITATGQRVTLRCSPRSGDLSVYWYQQSLDQGLQFLIQYYNGEERAKGNILERFSAQQFPDLHSELNLSSLELGDSALYFCASSVGQASTDTQYFGPGTRLTVL.

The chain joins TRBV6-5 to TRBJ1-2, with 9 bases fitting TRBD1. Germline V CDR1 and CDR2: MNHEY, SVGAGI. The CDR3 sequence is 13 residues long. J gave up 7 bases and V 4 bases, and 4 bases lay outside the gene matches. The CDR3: CASSSPTGGGYTF. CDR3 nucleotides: TGTGCCAGCAGTTCCCCGACAGGGGGTGGCTACACCTTC.

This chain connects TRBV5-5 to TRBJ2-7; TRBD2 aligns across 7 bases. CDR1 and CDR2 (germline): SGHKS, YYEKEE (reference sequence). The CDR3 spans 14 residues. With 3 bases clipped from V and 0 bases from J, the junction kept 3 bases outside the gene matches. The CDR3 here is CASSWEGLSYEQYF. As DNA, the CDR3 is TGTGCCAGCAGCTGGGAGGGTCTCTCCTACGAGCAGTACTTC.

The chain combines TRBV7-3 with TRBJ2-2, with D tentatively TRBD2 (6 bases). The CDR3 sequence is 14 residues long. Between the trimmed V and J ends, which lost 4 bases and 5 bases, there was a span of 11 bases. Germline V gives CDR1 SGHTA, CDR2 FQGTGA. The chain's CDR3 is CASSSGGGTGELFF. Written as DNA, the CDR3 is TGTGCCAGCAGCTCCGGTGGAGGGACCGGGGAGCTGTTTTTT.

CDR3 sequence reads: CASSYSSGGYGYTF. The CDR3 DNA follows: TGTGCCAGCAGTTACTCGAGCGGGGGCTATGGCTACACCTTC. This chain links TRBV6-5 with TRBJ1-2; D may be TRBD1 (5 bases). V lost 0 bases, J lost 4 bases, and 9 bases lay in between. The germline V gene encodes CDR1 MNHEY and CDR2 SVGAGI. The CDR3 extends over 14 amino acids.

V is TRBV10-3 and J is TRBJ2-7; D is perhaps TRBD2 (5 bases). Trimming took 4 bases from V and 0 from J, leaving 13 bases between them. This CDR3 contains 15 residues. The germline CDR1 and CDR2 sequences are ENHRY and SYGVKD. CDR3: CAISARAAGSYEQYF. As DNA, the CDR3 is TGTGCCATCAGTGCGAGGGCTGCTGGCTCCTACGAGCAGTACTTC.

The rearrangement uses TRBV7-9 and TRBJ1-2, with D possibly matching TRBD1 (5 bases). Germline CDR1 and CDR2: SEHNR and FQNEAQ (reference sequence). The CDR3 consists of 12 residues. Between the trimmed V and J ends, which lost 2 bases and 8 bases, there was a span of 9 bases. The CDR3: CASSLLGLGYTF. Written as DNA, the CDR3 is TGTGCCAGCAGCTTACTGGGGCTAGGCTACACCTTC.

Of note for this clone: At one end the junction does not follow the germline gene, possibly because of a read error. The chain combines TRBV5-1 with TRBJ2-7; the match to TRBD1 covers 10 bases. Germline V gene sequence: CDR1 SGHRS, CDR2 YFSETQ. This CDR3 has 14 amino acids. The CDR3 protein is CASSAPGQGYAQYF. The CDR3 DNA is TGCGCCAGCAGCGCCCCGGGACAGGGGTACGCGCAGTACTTC.

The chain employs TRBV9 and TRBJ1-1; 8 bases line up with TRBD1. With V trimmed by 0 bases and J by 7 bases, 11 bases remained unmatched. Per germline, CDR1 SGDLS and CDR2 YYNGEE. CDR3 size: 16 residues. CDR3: CASSVASGGPQGEAFF. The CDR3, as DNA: TGTGCCAGCAGCGTAGCATCAGGGGGCCCACAGGGTGAAGCTTTCTTT.

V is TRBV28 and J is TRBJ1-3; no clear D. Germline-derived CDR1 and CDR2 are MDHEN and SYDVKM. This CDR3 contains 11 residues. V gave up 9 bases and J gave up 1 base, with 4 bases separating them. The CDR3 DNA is TGTGCCAGTCTTTCTGGAAACACCATATATTTT. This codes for CASLSGNTIYF.

Here the CDR3 reads CASSFPGQGNYGYTF. The CDR3 DNA follows: TGTGCCAGCAGTTTTCCGGGACAGGGGAACTATGGCTACACCTTC. This chain joins TRBV28 and TRBJ1-2, with 10 bases lining up with TRBD1. From germline, CDR1 is MDHEN and CDR2 SYDVKM. The trim removed 3 bases at V and 2 bases at J, leaving 3 bases unmatched. CDR3 size: 15 residues.

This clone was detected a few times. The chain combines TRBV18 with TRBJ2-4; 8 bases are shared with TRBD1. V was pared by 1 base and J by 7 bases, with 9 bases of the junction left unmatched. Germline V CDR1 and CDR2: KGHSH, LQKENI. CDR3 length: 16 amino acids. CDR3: CASSPQRQGFGNIQYF. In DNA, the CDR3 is TGTGCCAGCTCACCACAGAGACAGGGGTTTGGGAACATTCAGTACTTC.

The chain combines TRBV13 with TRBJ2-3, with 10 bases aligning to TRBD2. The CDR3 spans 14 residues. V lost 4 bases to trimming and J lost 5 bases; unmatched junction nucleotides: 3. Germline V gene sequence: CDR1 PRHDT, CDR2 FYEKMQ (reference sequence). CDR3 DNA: TGTGCCAGCAGCTCTGGACTAGCGGAAGATACGCAGTATTTT. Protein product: CASSSGLAEDTQYF.

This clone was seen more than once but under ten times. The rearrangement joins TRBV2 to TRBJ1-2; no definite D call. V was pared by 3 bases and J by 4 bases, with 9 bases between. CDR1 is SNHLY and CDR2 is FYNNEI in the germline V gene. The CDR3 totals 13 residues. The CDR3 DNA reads TGTGCCAGCAGTGAGCCAGGAAGCTATGGCTACACCTTC. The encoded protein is CASSEPGSYGYTF.

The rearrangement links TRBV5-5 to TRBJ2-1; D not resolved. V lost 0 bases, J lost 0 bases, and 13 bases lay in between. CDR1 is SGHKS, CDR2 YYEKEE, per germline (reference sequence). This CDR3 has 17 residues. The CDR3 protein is CASSLAGLVSSYNEQFF. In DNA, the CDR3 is TGTGCCAGCAGCTTGGCAGGCCTGGTTAGCTCCTACAATGAGCAGTTCTTC.

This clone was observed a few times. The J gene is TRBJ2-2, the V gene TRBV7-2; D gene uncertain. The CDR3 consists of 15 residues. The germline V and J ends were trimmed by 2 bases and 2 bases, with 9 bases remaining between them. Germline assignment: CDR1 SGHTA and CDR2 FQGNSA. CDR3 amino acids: CASSLSARNTGELFF. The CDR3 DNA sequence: TGTGCCAGCAGCTTATCGGCTAGAAACACCGGGGAGCTGTTTTTT. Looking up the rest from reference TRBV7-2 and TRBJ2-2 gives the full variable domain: GAGVSQSPSNKVTEKGKDVELRCDPISGHTALYWYRQSLGQGLEFLIYFQGNSAPDKSGLPSDRFSAERTGGSVSTLTIQRTQQEDSAVYLCASSLSARNTGELFFGEGSRLTVL.